Following are 12 T cell receptor beta chains from one sample sequenced in a study of PD-L1 blockade in urothelial cancer. Generated by immunoSEQ multiplex PCR, the TCRdb table keeps only in-frame clones and is missing some. The sample lists about 120,000 clones, around nine tenths occurring once. Indicated time point: peripheral blood 6 weeks after treatment start. The source was PBMCs, collected around atezolizumab (anti-PD-L1) treatment. These receptors all come from a man between 60 and 70 years old with urothelial cancer.

This clone was seen just once. The gene calls are TRBV18 and TRBJ1-1, with a tentative D call TRBD1 (5 bases). CDR3 size: 14 residues. Germline-derived CDR1 and CDR2 are KGHSH and LQKENI. V gave up 5 bases and J gave up 3 bases, with 13 bases separating them. Written as DNA, the CDR3 is TGTGCCAGCTCAAATAACGGGGGAGACACTGAAGCTTTCTTT. As protein: CASSNNGGDTEAFF.

The V and J genes are TRBV5-1 and TRBJ1-4, with D hard to call. Germline V CDR1 and CDR2: SGHRS, YFSETQ. This CDR3 comprises 15 residues. Trimming shortened V by 1 base and J by 0 bases, and 7 bases separated the two germline ends. CDR3 sequence reads: CASSLNSATNEKLFF. CDR3 coding DNA: TGCGCCAGCAGCTTGAACAGTGCAACTAATGAAAAACTGTTTTTT.

The chain couples TRBV4-1 to TRBJ1-2; D ambiguous. The CDR3 length is 13 residues. Germline loops: CDR1 MGHRA, CDR2 YSYEKL. Trimming shortened V by 0 bases and J by 3 bases, and 5 bases separated the two germline ends. For the CDR3, the DNA is TGCGCCAGCAGCCAAGAACCAGACTATGGCTACACCTTC. Translated, it gives CASSQEPDYGYTF.

The rearrangement links TRBV9 to TRBJ2-7; D gene unclear. CDR1 is SGDLS and CDR2 is YYNGEE in the germline V gene. V was pared by 0 bases and J by 3 bases, with 7 bases between. The CDR3 sequence is 13 residues long. Here the CDR3 DNA reads TGTGCCAGCAGCGTAGGTTGGAGCTACGAGCAGTACTTC. Translation gives CASSVGWSYEQYF.

The chain joins TRBV7-9 to TRBJ2-3, with 10 nucleotides matching TRBD2. CDR3 length equals 16 residues. Germline-derived CDR1 and CDR2 are SEHNR and FQNEAQ (reference sequence). Trimming took 5 bases from V and 4 from J; bases not matched to a gene: 9. This CDR3 reads CASSTTSGTQSDTQYF. The CDR3 DNA is TGTGCCAGCAGCACTACTAGCGGGACACAATCAGATACGCAGTATTTT.

The sample holds a few counts of this clone. The chain links TRBV19 to TRBJ2-7; TRBD2 is a possible D gene (7 bases). This CDR3 has 16 amino acids. CDR1 LNHDA and CDR2 SQIVND come from the germline V gene (reference sequence). Trimming shortened V by 7 bases and J by 3 bases, and 22 bases separated the two germline ends. In DNA form, the CDR3 reads TGTGCCAGTACCCCGTCGGGGGCGGGGAGGGTCTACGAGCAGTACTTC. It translates to CASTPSGAGRVYEQYF.

The V gene is TRBV5-1, the J gene TRBJ1-5; D is perhaps TRBD1 (5 bases). The CDR3 sequence is 16 residues long. The germline V and J ends were trimmed by 4 bases and 2 bases, with 16 bases remaining between them. The V gene's germline CDR1 is SGHRS and CDR2 YFSETQ. The CDR3 DNA sequence: TGCGCCAGCAGCGACGGGGCCTCGGGGGGCAATCAGCCCCAGCATTTT. Protein product: CASSDGASGGNQPQHF.

This sequence joins TRBV5-4 and TRBJ1-2; possibly TRBD1 for D (5 bases). V lost 9 bases to trimming and J lost 0 bases, with 21 bases between them. CDR1 is SGHNT, CDR2 YYREEE, per germline (reference sequence). The CDR3 consists of 16 residues. CDR3 in DNA: TGTGCCACCTCTCGTGGGGGGACCGGAGCTAACTATGGCTACACCTTC. Translated: CATSRGGTGANYGYTF.

The V gene is TRBV6-5, the J gene TRBJ2-7; tentatively, D is TRBD1 (6 bases). CDR1 and CDR2 (germline): MNHEY, SVGAGI. The CDR3 length is 14 residues. Trimming pared 7 bases from V and 0 bases from J, leaving 13 bases between. The CDR3 DNA reads TGTGCCAGCACCGGGACATTGGGCTCCTACGAGCAGTACTTC. Amino acid sequence: CASTGTLGSYEQYF.

The chain has TRBV4-1 and TRBJ2-7, with D possibly being TRBD2 (6 bases). This CDR3 region has 16 residues. V was clipped by 4 bases and J by 3 bases, with 19 bases between them. Germline V lookup: CDR1 MGHRA, CDR2 YSYEKL. The CDR3 loop reads CASSPIGAGTFYEQYF. The CDR3 DNA is TGCGCCAGCAGCCCTATCGGGGCGGGGACGTTCTACGAGCAGTACTTC.

This sequence joins TRBV7-9 and TRBJ2-1; 10 nucleotides line up with TRBD2. The trim removed 5 bases at V and 9 bases at J, leaving 10 bases unmatched. This CDR3 is built from 15 residues. The germline V gene has CDR1 SEHNR and CDR2 FQNEAQ (reference sequence). CDR3 in DNA: TGTGCCAGCAGCCTCCTAGCGGGGGCCGGCGGTGAGCAGTTCTTC. This codes for CASSLLAGAGGEQFF.

A single count supports this clone. This chain links TRBV15 with TRBJ2-3; possibly TRBD1 for D (5 bases). Trimming took 1 base from V and 1 from J, leaving 6 bases between them. The CDR3 has 14 residues. Germline CDR1 LNHNV, CDR2 YYDKDF (reference sequence). CDR3 protein: CATSRGQRTDTQYF. CDR3 nucleotide sequence: TGTGCCACCAGCAGAGGACAGCGCACAGATACGCAGTATTTT.